Below are 27 T cell receptor beta chains sequenced from a single sample in a study of blood T cell repertoires in COVID-19. The protocol was immunoSEQ multiplex PCR, while the TCRdb copy is restricted to in-frame clones and leaves out a portion. The sample has about 130,000 clones; approximately 86% are singletons. Specimen: peripheral blood. All receptors come from a woman in her fifties or sixties who had recovered from COVID-19.

By share, this clone ranks as large. The chain is built from TRBV7-2 and TRBJ2-1; tentative D call: TRBD2 (6 bases). V was pared by 8 bases and J by 9 bases, with 20 bases between. Germline V gene sequence: CDR1 SGHTA, CDR2 FQGNSA. The length of the CDR3 is 14 residues. CDR3 sequence: CASDRLQGGSEQFF. The CDR3 DNA reads as TGTGCCAGCGACCGACTACAAGGAGGGAGTGAGCAGTTCTTC.

Only a few counts were recorded for this clone. The V and J genes are TRBV19 and TRBJ1-1; maybe TRBD1 (5 bases). The CDR3 has 13 residues. Germline assignment: CDR1 LNHDA and CDR2 SQIVND (reference sequence). V shed 7 bases and J shed 1 base, with 10 bases lying between them. The CDR3 nucleotides read TGTGCCAGTACCGTCGGGGGGAACACTGAAGCTTTCTTT. Residues: CASTVGGNTEAFF.

This clone came up a few times. The chain couples TRBV5-4 to TRBJ2-3, with TRBD2 identical over 14 bases. The length of the CDR3 is 18 residues. V was pared by 5 bases and J by 4 bases, with 12 bases of the junction left unmatched. In germline, CDR1 is SGHNT, CDR2 YYREEE (reference sequence). In nucleotides, the CDR3 is TGTGCCAGCAGTTCCGGGACTAGCGGGAGAAGAGTACCAGATACGCAGTATTTT. As protein: CASSSGTSGRRVPDTQYF.

The V gene is TRBV7-8, the J gene TRBJ1-1; perhaps TRBD1 as D (6 bases). Germline CDR1 SGHVS, CDR2 FQNEAQ. This CDR3 has 14 amino acids. V was pared by 5 bases and J by 7 bases, with 17 bases between. CDR3 DNA: TGTGCCAGCAGCCCCGGGGGGCAGCCTAGTGAAGCTTTCTTT. Translated: CASSPGGQPSEAFF. Full variable domain (outside the CDR3, taken from reference TRBV7-8 and TRBJ1-1): GAGVSQSPRYKVAKRGQDVALRCDPISGHVSLFWYQQALGQGPEFLTYFQNEAQLDKSGLPSDRFFAERPEGSVSTLKIQRTQQEDSAVYLCASSPGGQPSEAFFGQGTRLTVV.

The gene calls are TRBV4-1 and TRBJ2-2, with 7 bases aligning to TRBD1. J lost 3 bases, V lost 5 bases, and 6 bases had no gene match. The CDR3 is made up of 15 amino acids. CDR1 and CDR2 from the germline V gene are MGHRA and YSYEKL. The CDR3 sequence: CASSDYRGYTGELFF. The CDR3 DNA follows: TGCGCCAGCAGCGATTACAGGGGCTACACCGGGGAGCTGTTTTTT.

The chain is built from TRBV6-5 and TRBJ2-7; D is unresolved. The germline CDR1 and CDR2 sequences are MNHEY and SVGAGI. With 7 bases removed from V and 2 bases from J, the gap between germline ends came to 15 bases. The CDR3 has 14 residues. The chain's CDR3 is CASTMVLKTYEQYF. In DNA form, the CDR3 reads TGTGCCAGCACAATGGTACTGAAAACCTACGAGCAGTACTTC.

This sequence joins TRBV14 and TRBJ2-7; 8 positions agree with TRBD1. The V gene's germline CDR1 is SGHDN and CDR2 FVKESK. The length of the CDR3 is 15 residues. V shed 1 base, J shed 3 bases, and the junction held 5 bases outside the gene matches. CDR3 DNA: TGTGCCAGCAGCCAAGGGACAGGGTTGGACTACGAGCAGTACTTC. This codes for CASSQGTGLDYEQYF. Together with reference TRBV14 and TRBJ2-7, the CDR3 gives the full variable domain: EAGVTQFPSHSVIEKGQTVTLRCDPISGHDNLYWYRRVMGKEIKFLLHFVKESKQDESGMPNNRFLAERTGGTYSTLKVQPAELEDSGVYFCASSQGTGLDYEQYFGPGTRLTVT.

The chain joins TRBV10-2 to TRBJ2-2, with D uncertain. CDR1 is WSHSY, CDR2 SAAADI, per germline. V was cut by 4 bases and J by 8 bases, with 11 bases left in between. This CDR3 region has 13 residues. The DNA of the CDR3 is TGCGCCAGCAGTGGAGACGCAGCGGGGGAGCTGTTTTTT. This sequence encodes CASSGDAAGELFF.

The chain joins TRBV10-3 to TRBJ1-2; 10 bases fit TRBD1. CDR1 and CDR2 from the germline V gene are ENHRY and SYGVKD. J lost 8 bases, V lost 6 bases, and 9 bases had no gene match. The CDR3 contains 14 residues. CDR3 sequence: CAIRDRDRGIGYTF. The DNA of the CDR3 is TGTGCCATCAGAGACCGGGACAGGGGAATCGGCTACACCTTC.

In DNA, the CDR3 is TGTGCCAGAGAAGCTCCAAGGGGTAGCGGGAGGGCCGTAGGGGTGTATTTT. Translation gives CAREAPRGSGRAVGVYF. This chain connects TRBV5-3 to TRBJ2-3; 11 bases align to TRBD2. TRBV5-3 is identified as an open reading frame with a role that is uncertain. V lost 7 bases and J lost 14; bases outside the gene matches: 24. This CDR3 is 17 amino acids long.

This chain links TRBV5-1 with TRBJ2-1, with TRBD2 matching 11 bases. CDR1 and CDR2 (germline): SGHRS, YFSETQ. After removal of 1 base from V and 0 bases from J, the junction contained 3 bases not matched to a gene. The CDR3 covers 17 residues. The CDR3 loop is CASSLRSGGASYNEQFF. The CDR3 nucleotides read TGCGCCAGCAGCTTGCGTAGCGGGGGGGCCTCCTACAATGAGCAGTTCTTC.

This clone was recorded only once. CDR3 nucleotides: TGTGCCAGCAGCAAAGCGCTTTTGCTGGACAGGGTCAGGGCGAACACCGGGGAGCTGTTTTTT. Translated, it gives CASSKALLLDRVRANTGELFF. The chain recombines TRBV21-1 with TRBJ2-2; TRBD1, as called in the table, went unchecked against the DNA. TRBV21-1 is tagged as a pseudogene. The CDR3 consists of 21 residues.

Only one count was recorded for this clone. CDR3 in amino acids: CASKQGSRDNQPQHF. The DNA for the CDR3 is TGTGCCAGCAAACAGGGAAGTAGGGACAATCAGCCCCAGCATTTT. The chain recombines TRBV6-5 with TRBJ1-5; D is possibly TRBD1 (6 bases). The V gene lost 7 bases and the J gene lost 3 bases, with 16 bases spanning the gap. This CDR3 is 15 amino acids long. In germline, CDR1 is MNHEY, CDR2 SVGAGI.

This rearrangement joins TRBV15 to TRBJ2-3; a weak D match, TRBD2 (6 bases). Trimming removed 6 bases at V and 5 bases at J, with 18 bases between. Germline lookup yields CDR1 LNHNV and CDR2 YYDKDF (reference sequence). The CDR3 extends over 15 amino acids. CDR3 loop: CATRPDRERVDTQYF. The CDR3 bases are TGTGCCACCAGACCTGACCGGGAGCGGGTAGATACGCAGTATTTT.

This chain links TRBV28 with TRBJ2-1; 7 bases match TRBD2. Unmatched junction bases numbered 6, after V lost 3 bases and J lost 7 bases. Looked up from germline, CDR1 is MDHEN and CDR2 is SYDVKM. This CDR3 spans 14 amino acids. The CDR3 spells CASSLWEGGNEQFF. Here the CDR3 DNA reads TGTGCCAGCAGTTTGTGGGAGGGCGGGAATGAGCAGTTCTTC. Based on the CDR3 plus reference TRBV28 and TRBJ2-1, the full variable domain is DVKVTQSSRYLVKRTGEKVFLECVQDMDHENMFWYRQDPGLGLRLIYFSYDVKMKEKGDIPEGYSVSREKKERFSLILESASTNQTSMYLCASSLWEGGNEQFFGPGTRLTVL.

The chain links TRBV15 to TRBJ2-7, with TRBD2 as a possible D gene (6 bases). V lost 8 bases, J lost 6 bases, and 20 bases lay in between. This CDR3 contains 14 residues. CDR1 LNHNV and CDR2 YYDKDF come from the germline V gene (reference sequence). The CDR3 sequence: CATRLGQGGSEQYF. In DNA form, the CDR3 reads TGTGCCACCCGTTTGGGGCAGGGAGGTTCCGAGCAGTACTTC. The full variable domain, rest sourced from reference TRBV15 and TRBJ2-7, is DAMVIQNPRYQVTQFGKPVTLSCSQTLNHNVMYWYQQKSSQAPKLLFHYYDKDFNNEADTPDNFQSRRPNTSFCFLDIRSPGLGDTAMYLCATRLGQGGSEQYFGPGTRLTVT.

J is TRBJ1-2 and V is TRBV29-1, with 7 bases identical to TRBD1. Germline V gene sequence: CDR1 SQVTM, CDR2 ANQGSEA. V lost 7 bases, J lost 1 base, and 6 bases stayed unmatched. The CDR3 extends over 13 amino acids. CDR3 residues: CSAGTEFNYGYTF. Written as DNA, the CDR3 is TGCAGCGCCGGGACAGAGTTTAACTATGGCTACACCTTC. Looking up the rest from reference TRBV29-1 and TRBJ1-2 gives the full variable domain: SAVISQKPSRDICQRGTSLTIQCQVDSQVTMMFWYRQQPGQSLTLIATANQGSEATYESGFVIDKFPISRPNLTFSTLTVSNMSPEDSSIYLCSAGTEFNYGYTFGSGTRLTVV.

V gene TRBV15 combines with J gene TRBJ1-2, with TRBD1 identical over 7 bases. The CDR3 totals 15 residues. With 3 bases clipped from V and 0 bases from J, the junction kept 4 bases outside the gene matches. Germline values: CDR1 LNHNV, CDR2 YYDKDF (reference sequence). CDR3 sequence reads: CATSSRDRANYGYTF. DNA of the CDR3: TGTGCCACCAGCAGCCGAGACAGGGCTAACTATGGCTACACCTTC.

This clone was seen only a few times. The chain combines TRBV5-1 with TRBJ2-2; 8 nucleotides align to TRBD1. CDR1 and CDR2 from the germline V gene are SGHRS and YFSETQ. The CDR3 sequence is 17 residues long. With V trimmed by 3 bases and J by 2 bases, 9 bases remained unmatched. The CDR3 nucleotides read TGCGCCAGCAGCTCCCTATCGACAGGGGTAAACACCGGGGAGCTGTTTTTT. Translation gives CASSSLSTGVNTGELFF.

The rearrangement joins TRBV18 to TRBJ1-2, with D possibly matching TRBD1 (5 bases). V was shortened by 4 bases and J by 5 bases, with 14 bases between the two germline ends. CDR3 size: 14 residues. Germline values: CDR1 KGHSH, CDR2 LQKENI. CDR3 sequence: CASSLPARAYGYTF. For the CDR3, the DNA is TGTGCCAGCTCACTCCCGGCCAGGGCGTATGGCTACACCTTC.

V gene TRBV18 combines with J gene TRBJ2-3; D ambiguous. The V gene's germline CDR1 is KGHSH and CDR2 LQKENI. V was pared by 6 bases and J by 2 bases, with 9 bases between. The CDR3 has 13 residues. In nucleotides, the CDR3 is TGTGCCAGCTCCCTAACTGCCACAGATACGCAGTATTTT. Its protein product is CASSLTATDTQYF.

The rearrangement uses TRBV11-3 and TRBJ1-2; D perhaps matches TRBD1 (5 bases). Germline values: CDR1 SGHNT, CDR2 YENEEA. V dropped 3 bases and J dropped 7 bases, with 18 bases sitting between them. This CDR3 has 15 residues. The CDR3 nucleotides are TGTGCCAGCAGCTTGGACGGGGGAGTTGGTGGTGGCTACACCTTC. Translation gives CASSLDGGVGGGYTF.

The V and J genes are TRBV5-5 and TRBJ1-2, with TRBD1 identical over 10 bases. Trimming took 3 bases from V and 8 from J; bases not matched to a gene: 4. Looked up from germline, CDR1 is SGHKS and CDR2 is YYEKEE (reference sequence). The CDR3 has 13 residues. CDR3 region: CASSWDRGGGYTF. The CDR3 coding sequence is TGTGCCAGCAGCTGGGACAGGGGTGGAGGCTACACCTTC.

The chain joins TRBV2 to TRBJ2-7, with 12 bases identical to TRBD2. Germline V CDR1 and CDR2: SNHLY, FYNNEI. This CDR3 region has 15 residues. The V segment lost 3 bases and the J segment 3 bases; nucleotides outside the gene matches: 3. The CDR3 DNA reads as TGTGCCAGCAGTGATTTACTAGCGGGAGGCTACGAGCAGTACTTC. It translates to CASSDLLAGGYEQYF.

The chain employs TRBV4-1 and TRBJ1-2; 7 nucleotides line up with TRBD1. This CDR3 is 16 amino acids long. Germline CDR1 is MGHRA and CDR2 is YSYEKL. Trimming at V came to 0 bases and at J to 8 bases, leaving 12 bases not matched to a gene. The CDR3 loop is CASSQEGYRGLGGYTF. As DNA, the CDR3 is TGCGCCAGCAGCCAAGAGGGTTACAGGGGATTGGGAGGCTACACCTTC.

The rearrangement uses TRBV28 and TRBJ1-5, with D possibly TRBD1 on 6 matching bases. Looked up from germline, CDR1 is MDHEN and CDR2 is SYDVKM. CDR3 length equals 15 residues. Trimming stripped 0 bases from V and 5 bases from J, with 11 bases between. The CDR3 loop reads CASSLWQGRDQPQHF. The DNA of the CDR3 is TGTGCCAGCAGTTTATGGCAGGGGCGGGATCAGCCCCAGCATTTT.

The rearrangement joins TRBV29-1 to TRBJ1-2; the match to TRBD1 covers 9 bases. Trimming at V came to 5 bases and at J to 8 bases, leaving 9 bases not matched to a gene. Germline V gene lookup returns CDR1 SQVTM and CDR2 ANQGSEA. The CDR3 loop spans 13 amino acids. The CDR3 DNA reads as TGCAGCGTTTCAACCGGGACAGGGAGAGGCTACACCTTC. This sequence encodes CSVSTGTGRGYTF.